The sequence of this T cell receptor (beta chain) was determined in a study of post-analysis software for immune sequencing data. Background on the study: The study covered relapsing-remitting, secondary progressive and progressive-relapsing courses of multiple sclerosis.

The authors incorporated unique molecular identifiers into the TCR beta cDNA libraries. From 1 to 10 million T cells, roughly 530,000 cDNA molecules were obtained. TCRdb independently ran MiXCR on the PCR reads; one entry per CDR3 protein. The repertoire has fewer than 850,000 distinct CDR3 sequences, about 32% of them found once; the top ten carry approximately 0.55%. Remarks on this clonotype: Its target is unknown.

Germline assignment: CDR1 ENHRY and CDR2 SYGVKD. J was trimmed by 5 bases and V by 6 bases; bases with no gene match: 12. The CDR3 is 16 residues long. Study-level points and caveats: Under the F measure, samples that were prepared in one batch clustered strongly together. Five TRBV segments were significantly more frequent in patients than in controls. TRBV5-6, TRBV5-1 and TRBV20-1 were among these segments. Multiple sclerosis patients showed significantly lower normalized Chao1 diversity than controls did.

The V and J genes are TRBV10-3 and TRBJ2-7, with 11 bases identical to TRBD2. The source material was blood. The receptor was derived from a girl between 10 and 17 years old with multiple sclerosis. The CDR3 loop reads CAISQNVAGGIHEQYF. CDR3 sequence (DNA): TGTGCCATCAGCCAGAATGTAGCGGGAGGGATACACGAGCAGTACTTC.